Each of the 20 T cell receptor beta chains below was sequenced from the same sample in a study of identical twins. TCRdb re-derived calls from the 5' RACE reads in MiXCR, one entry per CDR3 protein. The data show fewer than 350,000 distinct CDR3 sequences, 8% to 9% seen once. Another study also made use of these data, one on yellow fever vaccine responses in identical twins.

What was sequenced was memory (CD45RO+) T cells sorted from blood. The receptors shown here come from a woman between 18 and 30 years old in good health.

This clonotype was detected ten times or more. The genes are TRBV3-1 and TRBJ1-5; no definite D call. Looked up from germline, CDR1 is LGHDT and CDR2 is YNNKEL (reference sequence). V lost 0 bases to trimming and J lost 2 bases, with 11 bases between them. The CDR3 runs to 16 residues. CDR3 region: CASSQESTGGNQPQHF. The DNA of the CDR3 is TGTGCCAGCAGCCAAGAATCCACCGGCGGCAATCAGCCCCAGCATTTT.

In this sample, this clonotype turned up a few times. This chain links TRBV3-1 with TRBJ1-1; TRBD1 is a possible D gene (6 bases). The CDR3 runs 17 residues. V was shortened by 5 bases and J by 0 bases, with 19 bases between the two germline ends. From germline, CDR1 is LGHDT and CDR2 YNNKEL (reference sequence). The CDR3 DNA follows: TGTGCCAGCAGCGTGGGACATAAAAGGACGATGAACACTGAAGCTTTCTTT. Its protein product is CASSVGHKRTMNTEAFF. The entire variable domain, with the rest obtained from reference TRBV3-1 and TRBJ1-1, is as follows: DTAVSQTPKYLVTQMGNDKSIKCEQNLGHDTMYWYKQDSKKFLKIMFSYNNKELIINETVPNRFSPKSPDKAHLNLHINSLELGDSAVYFCASSVGHKRTMNTEAFFGQGTRLTVV.

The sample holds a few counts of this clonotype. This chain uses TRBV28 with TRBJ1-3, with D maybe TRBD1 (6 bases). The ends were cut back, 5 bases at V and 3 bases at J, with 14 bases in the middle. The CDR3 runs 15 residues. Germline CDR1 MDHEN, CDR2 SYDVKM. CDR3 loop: CASSPTGKGGNTIYF. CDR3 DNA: TGTGCCAGCAGTCCCACAGGGAAGGGTGGAAACACCATATATTTT. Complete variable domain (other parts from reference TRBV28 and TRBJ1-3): DVKVTQSSRYLVKRTGEKVFLECVQDMDHENMFWYRQDPGLGLRLIYFSYDVKMKEKGDIPEGYSVSREKKERFSLILESASTNQTSMYLCASSPTGKGGNTIYFGEGSWLTVV.

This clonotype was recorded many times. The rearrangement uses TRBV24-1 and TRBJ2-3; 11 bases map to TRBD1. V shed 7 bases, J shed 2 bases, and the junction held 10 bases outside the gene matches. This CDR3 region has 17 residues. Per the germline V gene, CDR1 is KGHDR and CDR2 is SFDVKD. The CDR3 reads CATSGQGASGNTDTQYF. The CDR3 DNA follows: TGTGCCACCAGCGGACAGGGGGCTAGCGGGAACACAGATACGCAGTATTTT.

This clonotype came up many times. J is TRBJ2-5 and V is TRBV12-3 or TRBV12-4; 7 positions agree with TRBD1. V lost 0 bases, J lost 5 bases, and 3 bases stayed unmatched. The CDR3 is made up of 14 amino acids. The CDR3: CASSLAFRGETQYF. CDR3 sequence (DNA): TGTGCCAGCAGTTTAGCGTTCAGGGGGGAGACCCAGTACTTC.

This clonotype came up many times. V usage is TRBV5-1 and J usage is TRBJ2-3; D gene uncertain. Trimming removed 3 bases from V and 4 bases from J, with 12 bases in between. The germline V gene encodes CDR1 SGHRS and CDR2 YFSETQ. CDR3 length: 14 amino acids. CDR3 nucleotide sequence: TGCGCCAGCAGCTGGCGAAAGGGCGCAGATACGCAGTATTTT. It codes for CASSWRKGADTQYF.

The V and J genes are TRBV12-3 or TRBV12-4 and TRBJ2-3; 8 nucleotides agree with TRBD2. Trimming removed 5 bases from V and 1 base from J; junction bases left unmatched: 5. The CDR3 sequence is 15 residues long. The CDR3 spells CASSLKRERTDTQYF. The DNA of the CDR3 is TGTGCCAGCAGTCTAAAGCGGGAGCGCACAGATACGCAGTATTTT.

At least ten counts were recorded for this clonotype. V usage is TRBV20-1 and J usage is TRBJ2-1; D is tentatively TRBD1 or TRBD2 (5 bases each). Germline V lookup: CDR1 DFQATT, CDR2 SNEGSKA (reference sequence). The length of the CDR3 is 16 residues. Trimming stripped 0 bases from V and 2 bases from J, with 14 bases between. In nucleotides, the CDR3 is TGCAGTGCTAGAGATCCCCTAGCCAGGGCCTACAATGAGCAGTTCTTC. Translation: CSARDPLARAYNEQFF.

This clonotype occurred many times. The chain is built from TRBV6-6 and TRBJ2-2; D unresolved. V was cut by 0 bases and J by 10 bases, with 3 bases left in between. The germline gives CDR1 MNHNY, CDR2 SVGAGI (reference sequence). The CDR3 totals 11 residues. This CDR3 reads CASSYSSELFF. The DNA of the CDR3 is TGTGCCAGCAGTTACTCGTCGGAGCTGTTTTTT.

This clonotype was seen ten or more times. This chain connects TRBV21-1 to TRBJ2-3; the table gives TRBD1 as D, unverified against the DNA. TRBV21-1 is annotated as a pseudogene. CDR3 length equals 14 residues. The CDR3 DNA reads TGTGCCAGCAGCCGTCGCCCAGACCCAGATACGCAGTATTTT. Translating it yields CASSRRPDPDTQYF.

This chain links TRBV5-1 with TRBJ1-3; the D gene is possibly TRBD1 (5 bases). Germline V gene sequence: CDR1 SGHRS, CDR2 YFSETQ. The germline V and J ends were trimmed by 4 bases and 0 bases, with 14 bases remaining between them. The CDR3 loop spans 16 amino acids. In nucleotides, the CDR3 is TGCGCCAGCAGCCTCGGGGGTACCCCCTCTGGAAACACCATATATTTT. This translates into CASSLGGTPSGNTIYF. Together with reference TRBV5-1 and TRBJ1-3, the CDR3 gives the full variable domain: KAGVTQTPRYLIKTRGQQVTLSCSPISGHRSVSWYQQTPGQGLQFLFEYFSETQRNKGNFPGRFSGRQFSNSRSEMNVSTLELGDSALYLCASSLGGTPSGNTIYFGEGSWLTVV.

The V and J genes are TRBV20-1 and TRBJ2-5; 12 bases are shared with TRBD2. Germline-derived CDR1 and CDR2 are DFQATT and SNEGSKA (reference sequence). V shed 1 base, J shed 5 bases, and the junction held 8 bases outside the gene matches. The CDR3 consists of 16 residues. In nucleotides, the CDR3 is TGCAGTGCTAGAGCGACTAGCGGGGGTAATCGGGAGACCCAGTACTTC. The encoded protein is CSARATSGGNRETQYF.

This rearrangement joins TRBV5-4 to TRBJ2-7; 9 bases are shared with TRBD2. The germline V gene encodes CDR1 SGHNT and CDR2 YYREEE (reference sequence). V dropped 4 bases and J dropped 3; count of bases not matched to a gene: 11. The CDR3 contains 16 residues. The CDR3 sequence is CASSTMTSGIDYEQYF. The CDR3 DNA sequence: TGTGCCAGCAGCACCATGACTAGCGGTATTGACTACGAGCAGTACTTC.

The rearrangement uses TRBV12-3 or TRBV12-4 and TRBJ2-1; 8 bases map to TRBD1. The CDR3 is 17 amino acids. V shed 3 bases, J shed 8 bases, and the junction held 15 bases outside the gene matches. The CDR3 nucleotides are TGTGCCAGCAGTTTCCGGACAGGGCGGTTGGGAACGGATGAGCAGTTCTTC. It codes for CASSFRTGRLGTDEQFF.

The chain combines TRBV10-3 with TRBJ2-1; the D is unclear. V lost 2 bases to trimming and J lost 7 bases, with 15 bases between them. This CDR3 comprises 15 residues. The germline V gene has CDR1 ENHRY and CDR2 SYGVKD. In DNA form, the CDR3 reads TGTGCCATCAGTGAGACCGAGACCAAAAGGAATGAGCAGTTCTTC. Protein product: CAISETETKRNEQFF.

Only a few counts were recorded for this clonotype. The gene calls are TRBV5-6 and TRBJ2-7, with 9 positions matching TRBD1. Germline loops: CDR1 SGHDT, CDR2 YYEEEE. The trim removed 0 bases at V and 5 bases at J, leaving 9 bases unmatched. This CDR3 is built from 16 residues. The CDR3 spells CASSLVGGQGRDEQYF. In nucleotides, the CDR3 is TGTGCCAGCAGCTTGGTTGGCGGACAGGGGAGGGACGAGCAGTACTTC.

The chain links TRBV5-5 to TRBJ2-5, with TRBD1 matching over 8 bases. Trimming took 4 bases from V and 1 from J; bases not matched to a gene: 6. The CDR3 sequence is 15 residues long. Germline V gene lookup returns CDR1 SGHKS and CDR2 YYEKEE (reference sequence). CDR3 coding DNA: TGTGCCAGCAGCCGGTCCGGGACAGGCCAAGAGACCCAGTACTTC. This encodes CASSRSGTGQETQYF. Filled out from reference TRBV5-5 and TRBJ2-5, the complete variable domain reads DAGVTQSPTHLIKTRGQQVTLRCSPISGHKSVSWYQQVLGQGPQFIFQYYEKEERGRGNFPDRFSARQFPNYSSELNVNALLLGDSALYLCASSRSGTGQETQYFGPGTRLLVL.

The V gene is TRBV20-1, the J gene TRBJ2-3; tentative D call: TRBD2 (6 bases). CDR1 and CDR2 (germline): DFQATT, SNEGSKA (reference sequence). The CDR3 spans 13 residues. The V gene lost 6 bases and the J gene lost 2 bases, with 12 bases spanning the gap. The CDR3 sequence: CSASGLFTDTQYF. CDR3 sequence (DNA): TGCAGTGCCTCGGGACTTTTCACAGATACGCAGTATTTT.

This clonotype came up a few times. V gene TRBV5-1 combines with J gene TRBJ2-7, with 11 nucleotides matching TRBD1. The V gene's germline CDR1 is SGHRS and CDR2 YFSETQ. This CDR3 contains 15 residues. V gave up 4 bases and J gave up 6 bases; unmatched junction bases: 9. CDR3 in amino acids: CASSPTGTGGREQYF. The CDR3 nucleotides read TGCGCCAGCAGCCCTACCGGGACAGGGGGTCGCGAGCAGTACTTC. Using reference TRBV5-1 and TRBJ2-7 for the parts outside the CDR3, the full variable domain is KAGVTQTPRYLIKTRGQQVTLSCSPISGHRSVSWYQQTPGQGLQFLFEYFSETQRNKGNFPGRFSGRQFSNSRSEMNVSTLELGDSALYLCASSPTGTGGREQYFGPGTRLTVT.

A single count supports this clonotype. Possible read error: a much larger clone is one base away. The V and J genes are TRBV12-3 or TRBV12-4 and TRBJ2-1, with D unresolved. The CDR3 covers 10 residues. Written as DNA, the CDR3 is TGTGCCAGCAGTTGGAATGAGGAGTTCTTC. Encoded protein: CASSWNEEFF.